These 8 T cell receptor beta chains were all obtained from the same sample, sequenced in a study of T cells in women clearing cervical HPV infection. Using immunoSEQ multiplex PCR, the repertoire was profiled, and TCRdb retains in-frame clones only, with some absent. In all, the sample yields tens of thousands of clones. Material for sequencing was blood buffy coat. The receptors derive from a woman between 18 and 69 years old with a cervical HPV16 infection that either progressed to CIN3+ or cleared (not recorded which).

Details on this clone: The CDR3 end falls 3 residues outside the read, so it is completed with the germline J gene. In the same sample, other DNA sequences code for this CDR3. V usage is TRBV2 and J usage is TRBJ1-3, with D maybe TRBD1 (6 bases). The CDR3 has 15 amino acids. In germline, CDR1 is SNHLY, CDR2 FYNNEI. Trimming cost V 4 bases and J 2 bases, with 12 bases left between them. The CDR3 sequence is CASSGRDTPGNTIYF. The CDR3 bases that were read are TGTGCCAGCAGTGGACGGGACACCCCTGGAAACACC.

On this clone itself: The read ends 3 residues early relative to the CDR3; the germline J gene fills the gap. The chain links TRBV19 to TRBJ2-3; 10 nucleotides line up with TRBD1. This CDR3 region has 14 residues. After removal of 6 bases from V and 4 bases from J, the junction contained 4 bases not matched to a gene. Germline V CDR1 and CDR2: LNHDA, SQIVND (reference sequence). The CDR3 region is CASSPGQGSDTQYF. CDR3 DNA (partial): TGTGCCAGTAGCCCGGGACAGGGGTCAGATACG.

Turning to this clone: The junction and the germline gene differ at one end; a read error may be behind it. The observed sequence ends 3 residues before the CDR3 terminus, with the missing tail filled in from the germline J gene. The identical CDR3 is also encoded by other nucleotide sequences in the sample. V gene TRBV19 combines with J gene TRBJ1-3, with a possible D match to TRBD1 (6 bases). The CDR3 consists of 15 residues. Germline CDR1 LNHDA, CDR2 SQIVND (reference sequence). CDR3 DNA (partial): TGTGCCAGTAGAGAACAGGGCAACTCTGGAAACACA. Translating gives CASREQGNSGNT. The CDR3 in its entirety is CASREQGNSGNTIYF.

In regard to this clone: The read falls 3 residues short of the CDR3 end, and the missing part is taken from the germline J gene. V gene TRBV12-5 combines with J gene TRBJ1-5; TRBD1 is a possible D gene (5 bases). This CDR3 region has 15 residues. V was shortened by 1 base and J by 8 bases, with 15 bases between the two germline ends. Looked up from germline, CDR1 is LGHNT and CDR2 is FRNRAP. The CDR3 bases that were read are TGTGCTAGTGGTTTGGCTAGGGGTTCCCTAAAGCCC. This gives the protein CASGLARGSLKP. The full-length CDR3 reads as CASGLARGSLKPQHF.

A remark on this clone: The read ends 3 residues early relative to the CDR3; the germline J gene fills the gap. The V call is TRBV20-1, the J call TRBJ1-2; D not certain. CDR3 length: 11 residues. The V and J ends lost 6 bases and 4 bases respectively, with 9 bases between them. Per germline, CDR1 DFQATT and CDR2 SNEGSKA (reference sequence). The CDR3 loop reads CSAPEGYGYTF. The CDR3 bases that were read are TGCAGTGCCCCCGAGGGCTATGGC.

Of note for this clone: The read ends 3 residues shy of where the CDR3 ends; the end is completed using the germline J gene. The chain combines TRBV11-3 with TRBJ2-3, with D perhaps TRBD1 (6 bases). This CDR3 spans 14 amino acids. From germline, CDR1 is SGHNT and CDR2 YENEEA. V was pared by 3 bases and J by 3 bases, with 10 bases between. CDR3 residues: CASSFGQGTDTQYF. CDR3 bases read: TGTGCCAGCAGCTTTGGGCAGGGGACAGATACG.

The sequenced part of the CDR3 DNA is TGTGCCAGCTCACCACCGGTGAGGGACTATGGT. Its translation is CASSPPVRDYG. The full CDR3 protein reads CASSPPVRDYGQYF. The rearrangement uses TRBV18 and TRBJ2-4; 7 bases are shared with TRBD2. The read finishes 3 residues shy of the CDR3 end, and the germline J gene is used to complete it. CDR1 is KGHSH and CDR2 is LQKENI in the germline V gene. The CDR3 runs 14 residues.

CDR3 DNA, as far as it was read: TGTGCCAGCAGCCGGGGGTTAGCGGGGGGCTCCTACAATGAG. Protein: CASSRGLAGGSYNE. The entire CDR3 reads CASSRGLAGGSYNEQFF. The chain couples TRBV4-2 to TRBJ2-1; 10 bases are shared with TRBD2. The read finishes 3 residues shy of the CDR3 end, and the germline J gene is used to complete it. In germline, CDR1 is LGHNA, CDR2 YNFKEQ. Germline trimming cut 4 bases from V and 0 bases from J; bases unmatched to any gene: 6. The CDR3 contains 17 residues.